The sequence of this TCR beta chain was determined in a study of early T cells in non-severe SARS-CoV-2 infection. Study at large: Sequenced material consisted of bulk RNA (from unsorted whole blood), and chains were unpaired.

Findings of the study overall: Sequences matched to VDJdb favored anti-spike CD8 responses, while private and CD4 specificities were missed.

Molecules of cDNA were individually given unique molecular identifiers that were attached to them. Each CDR3 protein is one row after TCRdb ran MiXCR on the 5' RACE reads. The data show just under 30,000 distinct CDR3 sequences, approximately 4.7% seen once. In its sample, this clonotype was seen many times. As yet, its antigen is unknown. This sequence was found in an adult who was a healthcare worker with PCR-confirmed SARS-CoV-2 infection or an uninfected control (not recorded which). Sequenced: whole blood.

The CDR3 region has the DNA TGCAGCGTTGTGAGGGGACCCTACGAGCAGTACTTC. It yields the protein CSVVRGPYEQYF. The chain combines TRBV29-1 with TRBJ2-7; D tentatively fits TRBD1 or TRBD2 (5 bases each). CDR3 length equals 12 residues. Germline-derived CDR1 and CDR2 are SQVTM and ANQGSEA. V lost 4 bases and J 2 bases, leaving 9 bases between the germline ends.